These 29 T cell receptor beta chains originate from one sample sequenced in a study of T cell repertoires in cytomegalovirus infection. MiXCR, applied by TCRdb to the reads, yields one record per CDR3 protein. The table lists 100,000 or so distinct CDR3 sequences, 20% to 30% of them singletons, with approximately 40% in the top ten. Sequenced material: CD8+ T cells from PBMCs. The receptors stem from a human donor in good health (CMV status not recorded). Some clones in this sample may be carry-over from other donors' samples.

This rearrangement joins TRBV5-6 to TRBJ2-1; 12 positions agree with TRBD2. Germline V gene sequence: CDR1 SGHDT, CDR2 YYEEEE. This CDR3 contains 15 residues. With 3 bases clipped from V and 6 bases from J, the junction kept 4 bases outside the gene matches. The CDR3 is CASSWWTSGINEQFF. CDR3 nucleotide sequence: TGTGCCAGCAGCTGGTGGACTAGCGGGATCAATGAGCAGTTCTTC.

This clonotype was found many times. The CDR3 sequence is CASSTTGGFYGYTF. In DNA, the CDR3 is TGTGCCAGCAGCACAACAGGGGGCTTCTATGGCTACACCTTC. The rearrangement joins TRBV7-2 to TRBJ1-2; 9 bases align to TRBD1. The CDR3 length is 14 residues. Germline V gene data show CDR1 as SGHTA and CDR2 as FQGNSA. J lost 4 bases, V lost 5 bases, and 5 bases had no gene match.

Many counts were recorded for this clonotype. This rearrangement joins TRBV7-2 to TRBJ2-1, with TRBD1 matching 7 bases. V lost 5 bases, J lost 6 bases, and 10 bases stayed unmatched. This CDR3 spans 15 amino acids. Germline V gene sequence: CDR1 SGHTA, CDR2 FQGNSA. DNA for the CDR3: TGTGCCAGCAGCAGAGGAGGACAGGCCTTCAATGAGCAGTTCTTC. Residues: CASSRGGQAFNEQFF.

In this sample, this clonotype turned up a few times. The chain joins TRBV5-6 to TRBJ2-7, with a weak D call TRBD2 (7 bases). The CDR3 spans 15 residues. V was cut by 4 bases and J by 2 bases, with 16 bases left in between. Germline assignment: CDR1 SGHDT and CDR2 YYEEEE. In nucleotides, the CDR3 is TGTGCCAGCAGCGACCCGGGGGGCGGCACCTACGAGCAGTACTTC. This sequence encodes CASSDPGGGTYEQYF.

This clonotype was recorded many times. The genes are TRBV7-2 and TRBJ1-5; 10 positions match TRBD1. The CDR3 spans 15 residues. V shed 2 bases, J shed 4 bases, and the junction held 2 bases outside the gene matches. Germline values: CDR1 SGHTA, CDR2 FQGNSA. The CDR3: CASSLKGQGNQPQHF. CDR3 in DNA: TGTGCCAGCAGCTTAAAGGGACAGGGGAATCAGCCCCAGCATTTT. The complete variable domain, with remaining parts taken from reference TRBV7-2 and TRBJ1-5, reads GAGVSQSPSNKVTEKGKDVELRCDPISGHTALYWYRQSLGQGLEFLIYFQGNSAPDKSGLPSDRFSAERTGGSVSTLTIQRTQQEDSAVYLCASSLKGQGNQPQHFGDGTRLSIL.

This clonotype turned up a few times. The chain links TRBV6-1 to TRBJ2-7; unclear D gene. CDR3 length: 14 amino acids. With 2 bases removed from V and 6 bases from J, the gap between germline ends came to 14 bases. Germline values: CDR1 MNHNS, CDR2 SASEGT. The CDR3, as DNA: TGTGCCAGCAGTGAATGGGCCAGGACCCGCGAGCAGTACTTC. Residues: CASSEWARTREQYF.

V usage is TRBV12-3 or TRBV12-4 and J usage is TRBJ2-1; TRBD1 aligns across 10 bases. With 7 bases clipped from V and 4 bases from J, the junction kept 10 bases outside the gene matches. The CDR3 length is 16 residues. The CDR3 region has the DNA TGTGCCAGCAACCCCCCGGGACAGGGGCCATACAATGAGCAGTTCTTC. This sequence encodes CASNPPGQGPYNEQFF.

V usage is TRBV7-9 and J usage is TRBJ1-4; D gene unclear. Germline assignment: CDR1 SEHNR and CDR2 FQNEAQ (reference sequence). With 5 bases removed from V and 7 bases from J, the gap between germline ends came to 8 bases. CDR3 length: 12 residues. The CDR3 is CASSRDREKLFF. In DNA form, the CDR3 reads TGTGCCAGCAGCCGGGATCGTGAAAAACTGTTTTTT.

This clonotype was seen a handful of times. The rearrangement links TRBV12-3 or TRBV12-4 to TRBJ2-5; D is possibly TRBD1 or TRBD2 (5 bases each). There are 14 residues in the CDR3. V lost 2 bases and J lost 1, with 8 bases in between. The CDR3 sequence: CASSLNGGQETQYF. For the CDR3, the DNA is TGTGCCAGCAGTTTAAATGGGGGCCAAGAGACCCAGTACTTC.

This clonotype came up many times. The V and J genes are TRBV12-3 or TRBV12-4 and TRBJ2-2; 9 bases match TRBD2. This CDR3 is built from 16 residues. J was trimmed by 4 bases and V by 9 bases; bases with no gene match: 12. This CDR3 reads CASRGSGSPATGELFF. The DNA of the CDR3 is TGTGCCAGTCGGGGTAGCGGGAGCCCGGCCACCGGGGAGCTGTTTTTT.

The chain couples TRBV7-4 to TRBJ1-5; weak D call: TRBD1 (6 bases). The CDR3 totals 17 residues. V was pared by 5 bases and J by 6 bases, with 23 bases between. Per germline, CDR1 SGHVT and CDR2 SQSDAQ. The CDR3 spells CASSPLAGQTYGQPQHF. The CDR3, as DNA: TGTGCCAGCAGCCCCCTTGCTGGACAGACCTACGGTCAGCCCCAGCATTTT.

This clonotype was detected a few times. The CDR3 sequence is CSARPGTGDADTQYF. CDR3 in DNA: TGCAGTGCTAGGCCCGGGACAGGGGACGCAGATACGCAGTATTTT. This sequence joins TRBV20-1 and TRBJ2-3; TRBD1 agrees at 10 bases. V was clipped by 3 bases and J by 4 bases; unmatched bases: 7. CDR3 length equals 15 residues. The germline CDR1 and CDR2 sequences are DFQATT and SNEGSKA (reference sequence).

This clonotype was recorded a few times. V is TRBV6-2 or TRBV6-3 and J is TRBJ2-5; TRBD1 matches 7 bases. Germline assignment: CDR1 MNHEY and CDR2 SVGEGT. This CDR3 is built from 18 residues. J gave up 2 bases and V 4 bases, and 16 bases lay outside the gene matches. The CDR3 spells CASSSPWGYRDRQETQYF. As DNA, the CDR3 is TGTGCCAGCAGTTCCCCGTGGGGCTACCGGGACAGACAAGAGACCCAGTACTTC.

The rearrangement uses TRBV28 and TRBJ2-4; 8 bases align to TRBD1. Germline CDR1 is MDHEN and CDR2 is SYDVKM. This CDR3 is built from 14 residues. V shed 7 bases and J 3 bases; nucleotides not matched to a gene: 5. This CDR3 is CASTGTGYKNIQYF. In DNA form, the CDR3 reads TGTGCCAGCACGGGGACAGGATACAAAAACATTCAGTACTTC.

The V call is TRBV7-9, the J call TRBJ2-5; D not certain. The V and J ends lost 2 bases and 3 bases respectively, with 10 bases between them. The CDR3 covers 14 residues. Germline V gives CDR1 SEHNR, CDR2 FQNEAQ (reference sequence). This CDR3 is CASSLREEKETQYF. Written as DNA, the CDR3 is TGTGCCAGCAGCTTAAGGGAAGAGAAAGAGACCCAGTACTTC.

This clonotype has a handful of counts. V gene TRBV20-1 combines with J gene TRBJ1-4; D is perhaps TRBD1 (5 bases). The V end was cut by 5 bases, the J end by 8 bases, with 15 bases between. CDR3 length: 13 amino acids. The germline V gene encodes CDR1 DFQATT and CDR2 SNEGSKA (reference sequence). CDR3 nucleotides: TGCAGTGCTCCCTCGCAGGGAGGGGAAAAACTGTTTTTT. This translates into CSAPSQGGEKLFF.

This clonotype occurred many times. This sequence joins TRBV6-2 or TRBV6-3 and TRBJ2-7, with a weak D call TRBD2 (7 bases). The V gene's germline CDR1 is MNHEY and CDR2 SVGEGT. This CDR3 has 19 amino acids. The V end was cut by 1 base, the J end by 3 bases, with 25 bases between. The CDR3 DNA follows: TGTGCCAGCAGTTACTTAGGGGAAACCGGCGGGGGCGCCTACTACGAGCAGTACTTC. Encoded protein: CASSYLGETGGGAYYEQYF.

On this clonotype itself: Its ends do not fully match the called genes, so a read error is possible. CDR3 amino acids: CSVEDTSGSSYNEQFF. The CDR3 nucleotides read TGCAGCGTCGAAGACACTAGCGGGAGCTCCTACAATGAGCAGTTCTTC. The chain has TRBV29-1 and TRBJ2-1; 11 bases are shared with TRBD2. CDR1 and CDR2 (germline): SQVTM, ANQGSEA. CDR3 length equals 16 residues.

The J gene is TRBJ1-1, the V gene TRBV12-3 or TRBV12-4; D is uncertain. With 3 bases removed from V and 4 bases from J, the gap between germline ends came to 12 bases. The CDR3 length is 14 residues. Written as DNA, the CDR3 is TGTGCCAGCAGTTTCAGCAGATCGGGCACTGAAGCTTTCTTT. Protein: CASSFSRSGTEAFF.

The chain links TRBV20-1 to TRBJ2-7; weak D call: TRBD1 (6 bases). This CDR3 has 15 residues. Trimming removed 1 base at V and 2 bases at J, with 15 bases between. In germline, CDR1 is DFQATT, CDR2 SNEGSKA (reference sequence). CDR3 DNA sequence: TGCAGTGCTAGAGCCTTACAGGGCCCCACCTACGAGCAGTACTTC. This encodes CSARALQGPTYEQYF.

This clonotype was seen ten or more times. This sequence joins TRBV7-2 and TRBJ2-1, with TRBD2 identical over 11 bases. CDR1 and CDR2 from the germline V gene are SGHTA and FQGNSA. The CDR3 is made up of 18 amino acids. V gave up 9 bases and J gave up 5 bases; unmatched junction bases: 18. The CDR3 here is CASETSSGGPGSHNEQFF. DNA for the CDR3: TGTGCCAGTGAGACTTCTAGCGGGGGGCCGGGATCCCACAATGAGCAGTTCTTC. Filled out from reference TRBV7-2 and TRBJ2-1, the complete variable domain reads GAGVSQSPSNKVTEKGKDVELRCDPISGHTALYWYRQSLGQGLEFLIYFQGNSAPDKSGLPSDRFSAERTGGSVSTLTIQRTQQEDSAVYLCASETSSGGPGSHNEQFFGPGTRLTVL.

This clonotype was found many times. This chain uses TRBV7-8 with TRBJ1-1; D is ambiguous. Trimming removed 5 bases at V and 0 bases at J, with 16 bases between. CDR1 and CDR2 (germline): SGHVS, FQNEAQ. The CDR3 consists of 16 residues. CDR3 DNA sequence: TGTGCCAGCAGCCCAACCACCGGCGGCTTGAACACTGAAGCTTTCTTT. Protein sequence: CASSPTTGGLNTEAFF.

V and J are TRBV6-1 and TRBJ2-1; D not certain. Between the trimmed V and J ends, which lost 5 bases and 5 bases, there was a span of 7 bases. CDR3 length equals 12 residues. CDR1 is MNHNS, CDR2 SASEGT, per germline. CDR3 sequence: CASSYLNNEQFF. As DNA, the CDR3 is TGTGCCAGCAGTTACCTAAACAATGAGCAGTTCTTC.

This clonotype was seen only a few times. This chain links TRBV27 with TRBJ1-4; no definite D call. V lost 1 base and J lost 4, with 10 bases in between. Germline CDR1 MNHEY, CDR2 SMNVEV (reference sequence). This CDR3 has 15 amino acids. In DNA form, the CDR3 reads TGTGCCAGCAGTTTATTGGGCCGCTATAATGAAAAACTGTTTTTT. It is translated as CASSLLGRYNEKLFF. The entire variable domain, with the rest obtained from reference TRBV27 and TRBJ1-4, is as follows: EAQVTQNPRYLITVTGKKLTVTCSQNMNHEYMSWYRQDPGLGLRQIYYSMNVEVTDKGDVPEGYKVSRKEKRNFPLILESPSPNQTSLYFCASSLLGRYNEKLFFGSGTQLSVL.

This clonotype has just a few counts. For the CDR3, the DNA is TGTGCCACCGCCGGGACGCTCCAAGAGACCCAGTACTTC. Protein product: CATAGTLQETQYF. The V and J genes are TRBV15 and TRBJ2-5, with D perhaps assigned TRBD1 or TRBD2 (5 bases each). V lost 8 bases and J 1 base, leaving 11 bases between the germline ends. The CDR3 runs to 13 residues. Germline V gene sequence: CDR1 LNHNV, CDR2 YYDKDF (reference sequence).

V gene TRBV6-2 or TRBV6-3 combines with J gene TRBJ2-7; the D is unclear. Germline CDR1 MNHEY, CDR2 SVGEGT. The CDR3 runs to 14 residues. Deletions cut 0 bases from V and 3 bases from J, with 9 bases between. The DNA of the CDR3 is TGTGCCAGCAGTTACTCTTTTCCGAACTACGAGCAGTACTTC. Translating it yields CASSYSFPNYEQYF.

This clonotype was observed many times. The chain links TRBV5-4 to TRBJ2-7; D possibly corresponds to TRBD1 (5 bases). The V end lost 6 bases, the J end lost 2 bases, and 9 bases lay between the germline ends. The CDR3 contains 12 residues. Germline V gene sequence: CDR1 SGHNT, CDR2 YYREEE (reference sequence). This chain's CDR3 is CASTDRTYEQYF. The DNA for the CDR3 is TGTGCCAGCACAGACAGAACCTACGAGCAGTACTTC.

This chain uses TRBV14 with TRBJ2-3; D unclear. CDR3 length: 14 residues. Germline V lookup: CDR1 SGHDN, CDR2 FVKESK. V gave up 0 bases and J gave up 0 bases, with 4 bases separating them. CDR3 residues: CASSQEASTDTQYF. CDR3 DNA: TGTGCCAGCAGCCAAGAAGCTAGCACAGATACGCAGTATTTT.

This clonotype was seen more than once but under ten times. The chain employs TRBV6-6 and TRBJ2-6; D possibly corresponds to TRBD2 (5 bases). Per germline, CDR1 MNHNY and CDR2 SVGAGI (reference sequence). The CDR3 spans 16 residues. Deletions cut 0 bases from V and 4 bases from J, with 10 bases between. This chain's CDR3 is CASSYSWETGANVLTF. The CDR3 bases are TGTGCCAGCAGTTACTCATGGGAGACCGGGGCCAACGTCCTGACTTTC.